This T cell receptor (beta chain) was documented in a study of blood T cell repertoires in COVID-19. Study-level information: Italy, Spain and the United States were the sources of the convalescent and acute COVID-19 samples. Sources were T cells, B-cell-depleted T cells, or PBMCs; the material itself was cDNA or gDNA.

The CDR3 is 13 amino acids. Germline V CDR1 and CDR2: MNHEY, SVGAGI. Between the trimmed V and J ends, which lost 5 bases and 0 bases, there was a span of 7 bases. Sequencing was performed with immunoSEQ multiplex PCR; in TCRdb, only in-frame clones are kept and a portion is missing. The data contain about 73,000 clones, roughly 87% of them seen just once; the ten biggest clones take up about 9.1%. The clonotype originates from a man aged 80 or over with acute or convalescent COVID-19. The chain recombines TRBV6-5 with TRBJ1-2; D remains unclear. Material for sequencing was peripheral blood. CDR3 sequence (DNA): TGTGCCAGCAGTCCGAGGCCTAACTATGGCTACACCTTC. It encodes CASSPRPNYGYTF.